These 18 T cell receptor beta chains share one sample of origin, sequenced in a study of T cell clonality in common variable immunodeficiency. Whole-study findings and limits: Reportedly, TCR beta sequences from common variable immunodeficiency showed fewer deletions and N-nucleotide insertions.

These receptors' targets are unknown. Assay: immunoSEQ multiplex PCR; the TCRdb copy retains only in-frame clones and omits some. This set yields about 28,000 clones and no singletons; the top ten hold approximately 3.1%. The sample comprised peripheral blood mononuclear cells. The receptors were gathered from a human donor with common variable immunodeficiency.

As concerns this clone: Sequencing ends 3 residues short of the CDR3 end; the germline J gene provides the rest. The chain is built from TRBV6-2 or TRBV6-3 and TRBJ1-2; D is unclear. Per germline, CDR1 MNHEY and CDR2 SVGEGT. The ends were cut back, 1 base at V and 5 bases at J, with 14 bases in the middle. The CDR3 is 15 amino acids. The CDR3 DNA, read in part, is TGTGCCAGCAGTTACTATTCGGGGATTATGTATGGC. It encodes CASSYYSGIMYG. The entire CDR3 protein is CASSYYSGIMYGYTF.

This clone was detected ten times or more. The read finishes 3 residues shy of the CDR3 end, and the germline J gene is used to complete it. V usage is TRBV4-1 and J usage is TRBJ1-5; TRBD1 agrees at 10 bases. V shed 1 base and J 7 bases; nucleotides not matched to a gene: 4. Germline V gives CDR1 MGHRA, CDR2 YSYEKL. The CDR3 totals 15 residues. The CDR3 here is CASSQGDRGLQPQHF. The DNA read from the CDR3 is TGCGCCAGCAGCCAAGGTGACAGGGGGCTACAGCCC.

Note on this clone: The CDR3 end lies 3 residues beyond the end of the read and is filled in from the germline J gene. The genes are TRBV7-6 and TRBJ1-4; D may be TRBD1 (6 bases). Trimming cost V 0 bases and J 6 bases, with 14 bases left between them. The CDR3 contains 16 residues. Germline V lookup: CDR1 SGHVS, CDR2 FNYEAQ. This CDR3 is CASSLAVGGADEKLFF. Incomplete CDR3 DNA: TGTGCCAGCAGCTTAGCGGTAGGGGGTGCGGATGAAAAA.

In the case of this clone: The read finishes 3 residues shy of the CDR3 end, and the germline J gene is used to complete it. The chain carries TRBV7-6 and TRBJ2-1; 13 nucleotides agree with TRBD2. Germline CDR1 SGHVS, CDR2 FNYEAQ. This CDR3 is 16 amino acids long. With 4 bases clipped from V and 5 bases from J, the junction kept 5 bases outside the gene matches. The CDR3 loop reads CASSSRLAGGNNEQFF. The part of the CDR3 DNA that was read is TGTGCCAGCAGCTCCCGACTAGCGGGGGGTAACAATGAG.

This clone was picked up many times. Read coverage stops 3 residues before the CDR3 terminus; the germline J gene supplies the remainder. The rearrangement uses TRBV19 and TRBJ1-5; no reliable D call. CDR1 and CDR2 from the germline V gene are LNHDA and SQIVND (reference sequence). Trimming took off 7 bases at V and 0 bases at J, with 19 bases between the two ends. The CDR3 loop spans 17 amino acids. This CDR3 is CASTPDGEGYSNQPQHF. Partial CDR3 DNA: TGTGCCAGTACCCCTGACGGCGAGGGCTATAGCAATCAGCCC.

This clone is judged medium-sized. CDR3 sequence reads: CASSRLKHQPQHF. Incomplete CDR3 DNA: TGTGCCAGCAGCCGTCTTAAGCATCAGCCC. The chain couples TRBV6-2 or TRBV6-3 to TRBJ1-5, with unresolved D. The read stops 3 residues short of the end of the CDR3; the missing end is completed from the germline J gene. CDR1 and CDR2 from the germline V gene are MNHEY and SVGEGT. Trimming shortened V by 6 bases and J by 5 bases, and 11 bases separated the two germline ends. The CDR3 consists of 13 residues.

This clone was seen only a few times. The sequence runs out 3 residues before the end of the CDR3; the remainder is reconstructed from the germline J gene. The chain combines TRBV5-1 with TRBJ2-5, with D maybe TRBD2 (6 bases). This CDR3 contains 15 residues. V dropped 0 bases and J dropped 4 bases, with 13 bases sitting between them. Germline V gene data show CDR1 as SGHRS and CDR2 as YFSETQ. The CDR3 reads CASSLGNSGGETQYF. Partial CDR3 DNA: TGCGCCAGCAGCTTGGGTAACTCCGGGGGAGAGACC. Filled out from reference TRBV5-1 and TRBJ2-5, the complete variable domain reads KAGVTQTPRYLIKTRGQQVTLSCSPISGHRSVSWYQQTPGQGLQFLFEYFSETQRNKGNFPGRFSGRQFSNSRSEMNVSTLELGDSALYLCASSLGNSGGETQYFGPGTRLLVL.

This clone has a handful of counts. Read sequence stops 3 residues before the CDR3 end, and the germline J gene provides the missing end. The chain employs TRBV6-2 or TRBV6-3 and TRBJ2-7; D is uncertain. V lost 2 bases, J lost 3 bases, and 11 bases lay in between. This CDR3 has 14 residues. Germline assignment: CDR1 MNHEY and CDR2 SVGEGT. The CDR3 bases that were read are TGTGCCAGCAGTTACGTTCAGGCGAGCTACGAG. It is translated as CASSYVQASYE. The full CDR3 protein is CASSYVQASYEQYF.

This clone was recorded at least ten times. The CDR3 extends 3 residues past the end of the read, so its final part is completed from the germline J gene. The rearrangement joins TRBV19 to TRBJ2-3, with TRBD2 identical over 9 bases. Per germline, CDR1 LNHDA and CDR2 SQIVND (reference sequence). CDR3 length: 17 amino acids. Germline trimming cut 5 bases from V and 4 bases from J; bases unmatched to any gene: 13. The CDR3 loop reads CASSGSGGLGLADTQYF. The CDR3 bases that were read are TGTGCCAGTAGTGGGAGCGGGGGGCTTGGATTGGCAGATACG.

Notes on this clone: The read ends 3 residues early relative to the CDR3; the germline J gene fills the gap. This sequence joins TRBV7-3 and TRBJ2-1; 10 bases are a match to TRBD2. The junction had 9 bases not matched to a gene; V was cut back by 5 bases and J by 5 bases. The CDR3 extends over 16 amino acids. CDR1 and CDR2 from the germline V gene are SGHTA and FQGTGA. CDR3 bases read: TGTGCCAGCAGCATCTCTAGCGGGGGAAATAACAATGAG. As protein: CASSISSGGNNNE. In full, the CDR3 reads CASSISSGGNNNEQFF.

For this clone: The read ends 3 residues early relative to the CDR3; the germline J gene fills the gap. The rearrangement uses TRBV7-3 and TRBJ2-1, with 9 bases matching TRBD2. The J segment lost 4 bases and the V segment lost 2 bases, leaving 6 bases of the junction unmatched. The germline V gene has CDR1 SGHTA and CDR2 FQGTGA. The CDR3 loop spans 16 amino acids. The CDR3 loop is CASSLGGGARYNEQFF. CDR3 DNA (partial): TGTGCCAGCAGCTTAGGCGGGGGGGCAAGGTACAATGAG. Combining the CDR3 with reference TRBV7-3 and TRBJ2-1 gives the whole variable domain GAGVSQTPSNKVTEKGKYVELRCDPISGHTALYWYRQSLGQGPEFLIYFQGTGAADDSGLPNDRFFAVRPEGSVSTLKIQRTERGDSAVYLCASSLGGGARYNEQFFGPGTRLTVL.

This clone was picked up a small number of times. The read ends 3 residues early relative to the CDR3; the germline J gene fills the gap. The V and J genes are TRBV20-1 and TRBJ2-7; 9 nucleotides line up with TRBD1. The junction had 5 bases not matched to a gene; V was cut back by 6 bases and J by 2 bases. Germline loops: CDR1 DFQATT, CDR2 SNEGSKA (reference sequence). The CDR3 length is 13 residues. The CDR3 sequence: CSARDREPYEQYF. The covered CDR3 bases are TGCAGTGCAAGGGACAGGGAGCCCTACGAG.

Concerning this clone: The read terminates 3 residues before the CDR3 end, so the remaining end is supplied by the germline J gene. This chain links TRBV18 with TRBJ1-6; 7 bases align to TRBD1. There are 14 residues in the CDR3. CDR1 is KGHSH, CDR2 LQKENI, per germline. The V and J ends lost 3 bases and 8 bases, in that order; junction bases with no gene match: 4. The CDR3 protein is CASSPYRGDSPLHF. The covered CDR3 bases are TGTGCCAGCTCACCTTACAGGGGCGATTCACCC.

Points on this clone: The read ends 3 residues early relative to the CDR3; the germline J gene fills the gap. V usage is TRBV2 and J usage is TRBJ1-5; tentative D call: TRBD1 (5 bases). The ends were cut back, 2 bases at V and 4 bases at J, with 6 bases in the middle. The length of the CDR3 is 13 residues. The germline gives CDR1 SNHLY, CDR2 FYNNEI. CDR3 region: CASSERGNQPQHF. The sequenced CDR3 bases are TGTGCCAGCAGTGAACGGGGGAATCAGCCC.

Only a few counts were recorded for this clone. The read falls 3 residues short of the CDR3 end, and the missing part is taken from the germline J gene. The genes are TRBV18 and TRBJ1-2; D is uncertain. CDR3 length: 13 amino acids. V was trimmed by 1 base and J by 4 bases, leaving 7 bases between them. In germline, CDR1 is KGHSH, CDR2 LQKENI. The chain's CDR3 is CASSPQSVYGYTF. CDR3 bases read: TGTGCCAGCTCACCACAGTCGGTCTATGGC.

This clone was found many times. CDR3 DNA, as far as it was read: TGCAGTGCTAGAGTCACCGGGACAGGGCAATGGGGCAATGAG. It specifies CSARVTGTGQWGNE. The entire CDR3 protein is CSARVTGTGQWGNEQFF. The chain couples TRBV20-1 to TRBJ2-1, with 9 bases identical to TRBD1. The read ends 3 residues early relative to the CDR3; the germline J gene fills the gap. V was pared by 1 base and J by 6 bases, with 13 bases of the junction left unmatched. The germline CDR1 and CDR2 sequences are DFQATT and SNEGSKA (reference sequence). This CDR3 is built from 17 residues.

This clone was seen repeatedly, ten times or more. The read is 3 residues too short to cover the CDR3 end, so that end is filled in from the germline J gene. This sequence joins TRBV12-3 or TRBV12-4 and TRBJ2-5; 12 bases line up with TRBD2. The trim removed 2 bases at V and 5 bases at J, leaving 3 bases unmatched. CDR3 length equals 15 residues. The sequenced part of the CDR3 DNA is TGTGCCAGCAGTTTATGGACTAGCGGGGAGGAGACC. Its translation: CASSLWTSGEET. The whole CDR3 protein reads CASSLWTSGEETQYF.

For this clone: A read error may produce the germline difference seen at one junction end. The read terminates 3 residues before the CDR3 end, so the remaining end is supplied by the germline J gene. Other DNA sequences in the same sample also yield this CDR3. The chain uses TRBV7-7 and TRBJ2-5, with 11 bases that match TRBD2. The CDR3 is 15 amino acids. CDR1 is SSHAT, CDR2 FNYEAQ, per germline (reference sequence). CDR3 DNA (partial): TGTGCTAGCAGCCTCGGGCTAGCGGGGGGAGAGACC. Translation gives CASSLGLAGGET. The complete CDR3 sequence is CASSLGLAGGETQYF.